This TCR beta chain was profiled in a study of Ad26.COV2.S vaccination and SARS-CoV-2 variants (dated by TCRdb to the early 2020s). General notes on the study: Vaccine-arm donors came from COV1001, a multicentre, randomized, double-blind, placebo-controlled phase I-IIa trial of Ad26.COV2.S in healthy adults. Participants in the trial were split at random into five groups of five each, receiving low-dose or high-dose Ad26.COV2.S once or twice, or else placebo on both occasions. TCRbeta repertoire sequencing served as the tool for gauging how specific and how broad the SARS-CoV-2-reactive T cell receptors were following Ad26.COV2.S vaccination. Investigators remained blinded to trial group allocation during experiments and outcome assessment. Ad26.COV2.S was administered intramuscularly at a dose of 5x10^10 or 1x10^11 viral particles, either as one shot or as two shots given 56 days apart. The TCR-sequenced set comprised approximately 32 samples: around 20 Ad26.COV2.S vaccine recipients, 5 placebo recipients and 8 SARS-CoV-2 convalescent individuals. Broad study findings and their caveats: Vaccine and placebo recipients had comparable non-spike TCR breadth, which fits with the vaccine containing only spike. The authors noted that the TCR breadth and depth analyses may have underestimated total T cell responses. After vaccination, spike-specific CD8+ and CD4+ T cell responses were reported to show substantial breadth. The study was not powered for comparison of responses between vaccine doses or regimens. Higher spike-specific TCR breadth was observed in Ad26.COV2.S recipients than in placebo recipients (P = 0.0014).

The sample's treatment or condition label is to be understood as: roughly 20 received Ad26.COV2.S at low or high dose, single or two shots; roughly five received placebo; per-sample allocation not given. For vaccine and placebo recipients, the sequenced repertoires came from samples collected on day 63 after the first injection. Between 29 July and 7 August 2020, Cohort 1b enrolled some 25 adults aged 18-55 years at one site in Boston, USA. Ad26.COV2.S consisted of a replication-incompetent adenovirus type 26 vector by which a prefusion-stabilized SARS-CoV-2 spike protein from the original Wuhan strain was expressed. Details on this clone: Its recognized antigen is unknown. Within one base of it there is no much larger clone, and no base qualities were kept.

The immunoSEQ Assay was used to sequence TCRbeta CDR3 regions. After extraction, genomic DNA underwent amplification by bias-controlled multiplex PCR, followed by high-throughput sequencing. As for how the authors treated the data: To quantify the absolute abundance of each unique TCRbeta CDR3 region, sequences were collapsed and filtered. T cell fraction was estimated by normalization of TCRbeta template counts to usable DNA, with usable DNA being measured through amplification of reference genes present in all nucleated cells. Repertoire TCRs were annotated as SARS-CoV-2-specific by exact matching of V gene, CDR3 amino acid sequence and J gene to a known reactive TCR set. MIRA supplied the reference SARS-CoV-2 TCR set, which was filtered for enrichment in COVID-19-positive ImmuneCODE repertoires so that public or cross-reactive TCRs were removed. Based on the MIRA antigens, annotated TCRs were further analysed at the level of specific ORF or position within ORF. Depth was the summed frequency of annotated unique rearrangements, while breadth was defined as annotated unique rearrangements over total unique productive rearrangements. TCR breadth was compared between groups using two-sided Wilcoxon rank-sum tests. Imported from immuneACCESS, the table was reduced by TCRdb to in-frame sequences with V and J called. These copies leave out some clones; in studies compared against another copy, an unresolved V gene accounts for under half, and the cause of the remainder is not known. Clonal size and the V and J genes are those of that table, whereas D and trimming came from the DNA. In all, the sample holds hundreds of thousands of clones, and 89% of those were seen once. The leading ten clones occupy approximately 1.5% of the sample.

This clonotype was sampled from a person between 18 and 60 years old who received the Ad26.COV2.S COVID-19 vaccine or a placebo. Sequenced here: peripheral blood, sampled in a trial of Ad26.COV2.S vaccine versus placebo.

Here is the DNA: TGTGCCAGCAGCGTCGGACAGGGAACATCTCCCTACGAGCAGTACTTC. Its product reads: CASSVGQGTSPYEQYF. The chain joins TRBV7-9 to TRBJ2-7; TRBD1 lines up with 8 middle nucleotides. For this chain, trimming is 5 bases at the V end and 2 bases at the J end, and the number of junction bases without a gene match is 11. The germline V gene (reference sequence) provides CDR1 SEHNR and CDR2 FQNEAQ. From the cysteine up to the phenylalanine, the CDR3 has a length of 16 residues. Only the CDR3 portion is preserved as DNA: 48 bases, with reading frame beginning at the first base.